A selection of T cell receptor beta chains follows, all from one sample in a study of patients and donors after allogeneic stem cell transplantation. TCRdb reprocessed the RT-PCR reads with MiXCR, giving one entry per CDR3 protein. Of 190,000 or so distinct CDR3 sequences in the sample, around two fifths were seen once. What was sequenced was blood, either unsorted or a sorted T cell fraction (not recorded which). Every receptor here comes from a human donor who was either an allogeneic HSCT recipient or a stem cell or donor lymphocyte infusion donor (not recorded which). It is not recorded whose cells these are; they may come from a transplant donor. The CDR3 runs from the conserved cysteine through the conserved F or W. The order of the fields is clone size, D gene, J gene, V gene, CDR3 DNA, CDR3 protein. The D gene is left open where the match is weak. The size of a clone is reported for some rows only, either as once, few or many, or as a class for expanded clones.

>NA|NA|TRBJ1-1|TRBV12-3/TRBV12-4
TGTGCCAGCAGTTTCCCCTCGGGGAAGAACACTGAAGCTTTCTTT
CASSFPSGKNTEAFF
>NA|NA|TRBJ2-1|TRBV4-3
TGCGCCAGCAGCCAAGAGAGGACAGCCTACAATGAGCAGTTCTTC
CASSQERTAYNEQFF
>NA|NA|TRBJ1-1|TRBV5-5
TGTGCCAGCAGCTTGAAACAGGGGAACACTGAAGCTTTCTTT
CASSLKQGNTEAFF
>NA|NA|TRBJ1-1|TRBV12-3/TRBV12-4
TGTGCCAGCACCCCAGGAGCTAACACTGAAGCTTTCTTT
CASTPGANTEAFF
>NA|NA|TRBJ2-5|TRBV7-2
TGTGCCAGCAGCACGGGAGCCATGTACCAAGAGACCCAGTACTTC
CASSTGAMYQETQYF
>NA|NA|TRBJ1-2|TRBV9
TGTGCCAGCAAGGGGATGGGTGAACTACACTATGGCTACACCTTC
CASKGMGELHYGYTF
>few|NA|TRBJ2-7|TRBV9
TGTGCCAGCAGCCCACGACTGAGAAACTACGAGCAGTACTTC
CASSPRLRNYEQYF
>once|NA|TRBJ1-2|TRBV30
TGTGCCTGGACCACAGGCGACTATGGCTACACCTTC
CAWTTGDYGYTF
>NA|NA|TRBJ2-3|TRBV28
TGTGCCAGCAGTCGGCTAGGATCAGATACGCAGTATTTT
CASSRLGSDTQYF
>NA|NA|TRBJ1-5|TRBV12-3/TRBV12-4
TGTGCCAGCAGTTTAGACGGGATCCAGCCCCAGCATTTT
CASSLDGIQPQHF